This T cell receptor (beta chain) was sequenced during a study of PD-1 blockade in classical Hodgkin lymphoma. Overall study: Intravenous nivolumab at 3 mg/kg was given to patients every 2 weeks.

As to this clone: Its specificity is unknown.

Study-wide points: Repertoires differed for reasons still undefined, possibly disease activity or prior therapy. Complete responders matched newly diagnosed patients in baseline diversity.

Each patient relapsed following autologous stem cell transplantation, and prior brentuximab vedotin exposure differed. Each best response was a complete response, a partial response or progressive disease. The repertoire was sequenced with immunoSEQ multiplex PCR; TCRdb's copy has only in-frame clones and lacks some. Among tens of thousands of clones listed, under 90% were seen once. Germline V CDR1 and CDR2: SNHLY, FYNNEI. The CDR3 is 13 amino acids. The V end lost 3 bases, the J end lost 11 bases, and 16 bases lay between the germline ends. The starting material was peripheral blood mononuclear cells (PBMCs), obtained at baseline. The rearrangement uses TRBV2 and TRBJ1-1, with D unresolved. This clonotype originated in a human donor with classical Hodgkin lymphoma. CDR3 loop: CASSDGLTPTAFF. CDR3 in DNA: TGTGCCAGCAGTGATGGGTTAACCCCCACGGCTTTCTTT. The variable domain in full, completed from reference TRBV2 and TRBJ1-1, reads EPEVTQTPSHQVTQMGQEVILRCVPISNHLYFYWYRQILGQKVEFLVSFYNNEISEKSEIFDDQFSVERPDGSNFTLKIRSTKLEDSAMYFCASSDGLTPTAFFGQGTRLTVV.